The next 12 T cell receptor beta chains were all read from a single sample in a study of T cells in Graves' hyperthyroidism and ophthalmopathy. The TCR beta CDR3 regions underwent amplification using RNA transcripts as the source. A first-round RT-PCR of the TCR CDR3 used the HTBI primer set. TCRdb processed the multiplex PCR reads anew with MiXCR; each CDR3 protein has one entry. The sample lists over 700,000 distinct CDR3 sequences; about 19% were seen once. Material: blood. The receptors shown here come from a woman in her forties or fifties with Graves' hyperthyroidism that later progressed to Graves' ophthalmopathy.

This clonotype was detected ten times or more. The chain couples TRBV6-1 to TRBJ2-7; D ambiguous. Germline CDR1 and CDR2: MNHNS and SASEGT. The CDR3 has 16 amino acids. Trimming shortened V by 0 bases and J by 6 bases, and 18 bases separated the two germline ends. This chain's CDR3 is CASSEAFGLGRSEQYF. DNA of the CDR3: TGTGCCAGCAGTGAAGCGTTTGGGTTAGGGCGGAGCGAGCAGTACTTC.

The chain is built from TRBV7-9 and TRBJ1-2; possibly TRBD1 for D (5 bases). Germline CDR1 and CDR2: SEHNR and FQNEAQ (reference sequence). This CDR3 spans 12 amino acids. Trimming pared 3 bases from V and 8 bases from J, leaving 10 bases between. The DNA for the CDR3 is TGTGCCAGCAGCTTCCAGGGTGACGGCTACACCTTC. Translated: CASSFQGDGYTF.

This clonotype has at least ten counts. J is TRBJ2-5 and V is TRBV11-2; 8 bases are shared with TRBD1. The CDR3 has 14 amino acids. The junction had 6 bases not matched to a gene; V was cut back by 3 bases and J by 6 bases. Germline CDR1 reads SGHAT; CDR2 reads FQNNGV. The CDR3 is CASSLTGDSKTQYF. The DNA of the CDR3 is TGTGCCAGCAGCTTGACAGGGGATTCAAAGACCCAGTACTTC. Combining the CDR3 with reference TRBV11-2 and TRBJ2-5 gives the whole variable domain EAGVAQSPRYKIIEKRQSVAFWCNPISGHATLYWYQQILGQGPKLLIQFQNNGVVDDSQLPKDRFSAERLKGVDSTLKIQPAKLEDSAVYLCASSLTGDSKTQYFGPGTRLLVL.

The chain uses TRBV30 and TRBJ2-7; 11 nucleotides match TRBD1. CDR1 and CDR2 from the germline V gene are GTSNPN and SVGIG (reference sequence). The CDR3 is 13 amino acids. After removal of 5 bases from V and 4 bases from J, the junction contained 4 bases not matched to a gene. CDR3 sequence: CAWVDRGRYEQYF. In DNA form, the CDR3 reads TGTGCCTGGGTGGACAGGGGGCGGTACGAGCAGTACTTC.

The chain recombines TRBV29-1 with TRBJ2-1; TRBD1 or TRBD2 may be the D gene (5 bases each). This CDR3 is 13 amino acids long. In germline, CDR1 is SQVTM, CDR2 ANQGSEA. CDR3 bases: TGCACCGGGGCGGTTAGCTCCTACAATGAGCAGTTCTTC. Residues: CTGAVSSYNEQFF.

This clonotype has ten or more counts. The chain couples TRBV6-9 to TRBJ1-2; D is unclear. The CDR3 sequence is 15 residues long. Germline V gene sequence: CDR1 MNHGY, CDR2 SVAAGI. Here the CDR3 reads CPPLVGREDNYGYTF. The CDR3 DNA sequence: TGTCCCCCCCTCGTTGGTCGGGAGGATAACTATGGCTACACCTTC.

This clonotype was seen ten or more times. The genes are TRBV30 and TRBJ1-5; D is undetermined. V shed 2 bases and J shed 2 bases, with 10 bases lying between them. The CDR3 length is 14 residues. The V gene's germline CDR1 is GTSNPN and CDR2 SVGIG (reference sequence). The CDR3 nucleotides are TGTGCCTGGAGTTTGGATAGGGGCAATCAGCCCCAGCATTTT. Protein: CAWSLDRGNQPQHF.

This clonotype was observed a few times. V gene TRBV27 combines with J gene TRBJ2-7; the match to TRBD1 covers 10 bases. J was trimmed by 2 bases and V by 8 bases; bases with no gene match: 3. Germline CDR1 is MNHEY and CDR2 is SMNVEV (reference sequence). The CDR3 has 13 amino acids. CDR3 sequence: CASGTGAPYEQYF. The CDR3 nucleotides read TGTGCCAGCGGGACAGGGGCACCCTACGAGCAGTACTTC.

This clonotype was seen a handful of times. This chain links TRBV18 with TRBJ1-3, with unresolved D. Deletions cut 3 bases from V and 2 bases from J, with 11 bases between. There are 15 residues in the CDR3. Germline loops: CDR1 KGHSH, CDR2 LQKENI. CDR3: CASSPTAEAGNTIYF. CDR3 DNA sequence: TGTGCCAGCTCACCGACGGCAGAGGCTGGAAACACCATATATTTT. The full variable domain, with the rest looked up from reference TRBV18 and TRBJ1-3, is NAGVMQNPRHLVRRRGQEARLRCSPMKGHSHVYWYRQLPEEGLKFMVYLQKENIIDESGMPKERFSAEFPKEGPSILRIQQVVRGDSAAYFCASSPTAEAGNTIYFGEGSWLTVV.

This clonotype appeared many times. The chain links TRBV3-1 to TRBJ1-5; D gene ambiguous. This CDR3 has 14 residues. Trimming cost V 1 base and J 4 bases, with 8 bases left between them. CDR1 is LGHDT, CDR2 YNNKEL, per germline (reference sequence). The CDR3 DNA follows: TGTGCCAGCAGCCAAGGGAATGGAAATCAGCCCCAGCATTTT. Protein sequence: CASSQGNGNQPQHF.

The chain couples TRBV19 to TRBJ2-1; 9 bases line up with TRBD2. The CDR3 runs to 16 residues. V was pared by 5 bases and J by 9 bases, with 14 bases of the junction left unmatched. Germline values: CDR1 LNHDA, CDR2 SQIVND (reference sequence). CDR3 residues: CASSFPAGGPVSEQFF. CDR3 DNA: TGTGCCAGTAGTTTCCCAGCGGGGGGCCCGGTCAGTGAGCAGTTCTTC.

This chain connects TRBV6-5 to TRBJ1-4; D is unresolved. Germline CDR1 MNHEY, CDR2 SVGAGI. Trimming took off 6 bases at V and 8 bases at J, with 10 bases between the two ends. This CDR3 comprises 12 residues. CDR3 region: CASRVIGEKLFF. The CDR3 DNA reads TGTGCCAGCAGGGTTATTGGCGAAAAACTGTTTTTT.